The source of this T cell receptor beta chain is a study of response to subunit inactivated influenza vaccine. MiXCR, applied by TCRdb to the RT-PCR reads, yields one record per CDR3 protein. The sample lists just under 550,000 distinct CDR3 sequences; approximately 24% were seen once. Germline trimming cut 2 bases from V and 2 bases from J; bases unmatched to any gene: 6. The CDR3 length is 16 residues. Germline V gene lookup returns CDR1 MGHDK and CDR2 SYGVNS. These data also formed part of another study, on T cells expressing NK-cell markers. As that study records: Generation of TCR beta cDNA was performed by 5'RACE template switching incorporating UMIs. Sorted CD3+CD56-NKG2C+, CD3+CD56+NKG2C+ and CD3+CD56+NKG2C- T cells supplied the TCR beta repertoires.

This TCR came from a man aged 50 or older who received an inactivated influenza vaccine. The material was CD4+ T cells sorted from PBMCs, obtained less than 13 days after vaccination. J is TRBJ2-5 and V is TRBV25-1; 9 nucleotides match TRBD1. The CDR3 loop reads CASSEAGTGRQETQYF. In nucleotides, the CDR3 is TGTGCCAGCAGTGAAGCTGGGACAGGGAGGCAAGAGACCCAGTACTTC.